This is a list of T cell receptor beta chains from one sample in a study of blood T cell repertoires in COVID-19. TCRdb keeps only in-frame clones here, not all; method: immunoSEQ multiplex PCR. The repertoire holds about 81,000 clones, approximately 84% seen once, with about an eighth in the top ten. Sequencing was carried out using peripheral blood. These receptors were obtained from a human donor in a cohort sampled during active COVID-19. The CDR3 runs from the conserved cysteine through the conserved F or W. Each record gives: J gene, V gene, D gene, clone size, CDR3 protein, CDR3 DNA. A D gene is named only where the DNA matches it firmly. Expanded clones are given a class, and other clones once, few, many or no size at all.

J: TRBJ1-1; V: TRBV12-3/TRBV12-4; D: NA; size: few; CDR3: CASSKGGNTEAFF; DNA: TGTGCCAGCAGCAAAGGAGGGAACACTGAAGCTTTCTTT
J: TRBJ2-1; V: TRBV29-1; D: TRBD2; size: NA; CDR3: CSVLAGGRYNEQFF; DNA: TGCAGCGTCCTAGCGGGGGGGCGGTACAATGAGCAGTTCTTC
J: TRBJ1-4; V: TRBV5-1; D: NA; size: NA; CDR3: CASSLAGQNEKLFF; DNA: TGCGCCAGCAGCTTGGCCGGACAGAATGAAAAACTGTTTTTT
J: TRBJ1-5; V: TRBV11-2; D: TRBD1; size: NA; CDR3: CASSLATGGSNQPQHF; DNA: TGTGCCAGCAGCTTAGCGACAGGGGGTAGCAATCAGCCCCAGCATTTT
J: TRBJ2-7; V: TRBV19; D: NA; size: NA; CDR3: CASSRSYEQYF; DNA: TGTGCCAGTAGTCGCTCCTACGAGCAGTACTTC
J: TRBJ2-3; V: TRBV15; D: TRBD2; size: NA; CDR3: CATSRGPVGGGAFTQYF; DNA: TGTGCCACCAGCAGAGGGCCCGTGGGCGGGGGGGCGTTTACGCAGTATTTT
J: TRBJ2-3; V: TRBV7-9; D: TRBD2; size: NA; CDR3: CASSLPLGLAGDSTDTQYF; DNA: TGTGCCAGCAGCTTACCTCTGGGACTAGCGGGAGATAGCACAGATACGCAGTATTTT
J: TRBJ2-1; V: TRBV7-3; D: NA; size: NA; CDR3: CASSLTQGPYNEQFF; DNA: TGTGCCAGCAGCTTAACACAGGGCCCTTACAATGAGCAGTTCTTC
J: TRBJ2-7; V: TRBV7-2; D: NA; size: NA; CDR3: CASSRGGQGSYEQYF; DNA: TGTGCCAGCAGCCGGGGGGGACAGGGTTCCTACGAGCAGTACTTC
J: TRBJ2-1; V: TRBV6-2/TRBV6-3; D: TRBD2; size: NA; CDR3: CASSYPVLAGSYNEQFF; DNA: TGTGCCAGCAGTTACCCCGTACTAGCGGGGAGCTACAATGAGCAGTTCTTC
J: TRBJ2-3; V: TRBV12-3/TRBV12-4; D: NA; size: NA; CDR3: CASSSQGPDTQYF; DNA: TGTGCCAGCAGTTCGCAGGGGCCAGATACGCAGTATTTT
J: TRBJ2-7; V: TRBV5-6; D: NA; size: NA; CDR3: CASSLGQAGYEQYF; DNA: TGTGCCAGCAGCTTGGGCCAGGCCGGCTACGAGCAGTACTTC
J: TRBJ1-1; V: TRBV25-1; D: NA; size: NA; CDR3: CASSDRTEAFF; DNA: TGTGCCAGCAGTGACAGGACTGAAGCTTTCTTT
J: TRBJ2-2; V: TRBV2; D: TRBD2; size: NA; CDR3: CASSDLAGARGAGELFF; DNA: TGTGCCAGCAGTGATCTAGCGGGGGCGCGTGGGGCCGGGGAGCTGTTTTTT
J: TRBJ1-1; V: TRBV3-1/TRBV3-2; D: TRBD1; size: NA; CDR3: CASSQDYRGLGGNTEAFF; DNA: TGTGCCAGCAGCCAAGACTACAGGGGGCTGGGGGGGAACACTGAAGCTTTCTTT
J: TRBJ1-5; V: TRBV15; D: TRBD1; size: NA; CDR3: CATSVGQGASEPQHF; DNA: TGTGCCACCAGCGTCGGGCAGGGGGCAAGTGAGCCCCAGCATTTT
J: TRBJ2-5; V: TRBV6-5; D: NA; size: NA; CDR3: CASSSRTETQYF; DNA: TGTGCCAGCAGTTCCAGAACAGAGACCCAGTACTTC
J: TRBJ2-7; V: TRBV10-3; D: TRBD1; size: NA; CDR3: CAISEQGPPLNF; DNA: TGTGCCATCAGCGAACAGGGGCCGCCTCTGAACTTC
J: TRBJ1-2; V: TRBV20-1; D: NA; size: NA; CDR3: CSATGDGYTF; DNA: TGCAGTGCTACAGGGGATGGCTACACCTTC
J: TRBJ2-1; V: TRBV9; D: NA; size: NA; CDR3: CASSVGRLSYNEQFF; DNA: TGTGCCAGCAGCGTAGGCAGGCTCTCCTACAATGAGCAGTTCTTC
J: TRBJ2-3; V: TRBV4-1; D: NA; size: NA; CDR3: CASSRLEGATDTQYF; DNA: TGCGCCAGCAGCCGTTTGGAGGGGGCCACAGATACGCAGTATTTT
J: TRBJ1-5; V: TRBV18; D: NA; size: NA; CDR3: CASSPAGIGNQPQHF; DNA: TGTGCCAGCTCACCAGCAGGGATTGGCAATCAGCCCCAGCATTTT
J: TRBJ2-3; V: TRBV28; D: NA; size: NA; CDR3: CASSSSLASTDTQYF; DNA: TGTGCCAGCAGTTCCTCTCTAGCTAGCACAGATACGCAGTATTTT
J: TRBJ1-4; V: TRBV7-9; D: TRBD1; size: NA; CDR3: CASSLQGASEKLFF; DNA: TGTGCCAGCAGCTTGCAGGGGGCGAGTGAAAAACTGTTTTTT
J: TRBJ1-1; V: TRBV6-2/TRBV6-3; D: NA; size: NA; CDR3: CASSYSRVANTEAFF; DNA: TGTGCCAGCAGTTACTCGCGGGTTGCGAACACTGAAGCTTTCTTT
J: TRBJ2-7; V: TRBV4-1; D: NA; size: few; CDR3: CASSQVVAYEQYF; DNA: TGCGCCAGCAGCCAAGTTGTAGCCTACGAGCAGTACTTC
J: TRBJ2-7; V: TRBV7-9; D: NA; size: few; CDR3: CASSQTDYAYEQYF; DNA: TGTGCCAGCAGCCAGACGGACTACGCCTACGAGCAGTACTTC
J: TRBJ2-7; V: TRBV6-1; D: NA; size: few; CDR3: CASSEAGASLGKQYF; DNA: TGTGCCAGCAGTGAGGCGGGGGCCTCGTTAGGAAAGCAGTACTTC
J: TRBJ1-4; V: TRBV5-1; D: TRBD1; size: NA; CDR3: CASSPGGPNEKLFF; DNA: TGCGCCAGCAGTCCAGGGGGTCCTAATGAAAAACTGTTTTTT
J: TRBJ1-1; V: TRBV6-5; D: NA; size: NA; CDR3: CASSSNRGTEAFF; DNA: TGTGCCAGCAGCTCGAACCGGGGCACTGAAGCTTTCTTT
J: TRBJ1-4; V: TRBV12-3/TRBV12-4; D: TRBD1; size: NA; CDR3: CASIGTGYEKLFF; DNA: TGTGCCAGCATTGGGACAGGGTACGAAAAACTGTTTTTT
J: TRBJ1-1; V: TRBV6-5; D: TRBD1; size: NA; CDR3: CASSYSRDRGFPEAFF; DNA: TGTGCCAGCAGTTACTCGCGGGACAGGGGGTTTCCTGAAGCTTTCTTT
J: TRBJ2-2; V: TRBV5-4; D: TRBD1; size: NA; CDR3: CASRPGGTGGNTGELFF; DNA: TGTGCCAGCAGACCTGGGGGGACAGGGGGCAACACCGGGGAGCTGTTTTTT
J: TRBJ1-4; V: TRBV5-1; D: NA; size: once; CDR3: CASSFDSSNEKLFF; DNA: TGCGCCAGCAGCTTCGACAGTAGTAATGAAAAACTGTTTTTT
J: TRBJ2-3; V: TRBV6-4; D: TRBD2; size: NA; CDR3: CASSESSGAADTQYF; DNA: TGTGCCAGCAGTGAGTCTAGCGGGGCCGCAGATACGCAGTATTTT
J: TRBJ2-7; V: TRBV7-9; D: NA; size: NA; CDR3: CASSSDSFSEQYF; DNA: TGTGCCAGCAGCTCGGACTCGTTTAGCGAGCAGTACTTC
J: TRBJ2-1; V: TRBV6-6; D: NA; size: NA; CDR3: CASSYSGHPIEQFF; DNA: TGTGCCAGCAGTTACTCGGGCCACCCCATCGAGCAGTTCTTC
J: TRBJ2-5; V: TRBV3-1/TRBV3-2; D: NA; size: NA; CDR3: CASSPTLGSQETQYF; DNA: TGTGCCAGCAGCCCGACCCTAGGTTCCCAAGAGACCCAGTACTTC
J: TRBJ1-2; V: TRBV5-1; D: TRBD1; size: NA; CDR3: CASSALGQGTNYGYTF; DNA: TGCGCCAGCAGCGCTTTGGGACAGGGGACAAACTATGGCTACACCTTC
J: TRBJ2-3; V: TRBV14; D: NA; size: NA; CDR3: CASSPRTVTDTQYF; DNA: TGTGCCAGCAGCCCCCGGACAGTCACAGATACGCAGTATTTT
J: TRBJ1-1; V: TRBV5-1; D: TRBD1; size: NA; CDR3: CASSSATGRRTEAFF; DNA: TGCGCCAGCAGCTCTGCGACAGGGCGGCGAACTGAAGCTTTCTTT
J: TRBJ1-2; V: TRBV15; D: TRBD1; size: few; CDR3: CATSRIDRVLSGYTF; DNA: TGTGCCACCAGCAGGATAGACAGGGTTCTGTCTGGCTACACCTTC
J: TRBJ1-4; V: TRBV7-9; D: TRBD1; size: NA; CDR3: CASSQEGGFEKLFF; DNA: TGTGCCAGCAGCCAGGAAGGGGGCTTTGAAAAACTGTTTTTT
J: TRBJ1-2; V: TRBV9; D: NA; size: NA; CDR3: CASSPREARNYGYTF; DNA: TGTGCCAGCAGCCCCCGCGAGGCTCGTAACTATGGCTACACCTTC
J: TRBJ1-3; V: TRBV15; D: NA; size: NA; CDR3: CATSPAAGSSGNTIYF; DNA: TGTGCCACCAGCCCCGCGGCCGGGTCGTCTGGAAACACCATATATTTT
J: TRBJ2-5; V: TRBV28; D: TRBD1; size: once; CDR3: CASSSRTGQETQYF; DNA: TGTGCCAGCAGTTCCCGGACAGGGCAAGAGACCCAGTACTTC
J: TRBJ1-6; V: TRBV7-6; D: TRBD1; size: once; CDR3: CASSGTGAYGSPLHF; DNA: TGTGCCAGCAGCGGGACAGGGGCTTATGGTTCACCCCTCCACTTT
J: TRBJ1-1; V: TRBV11-2; D: NA; size: NA; CDR3: CASSFLGLRNTEAFF; DNA: TGTGCCAGCAGCTTCCTAGGACTTAGGAACACTGAAGCTTTCTTT
J: TRBJ2-1; V: TRBV2; D: TRBD2; size: NA; CDR3: CASSDGLAGGENEQFF; DNA: TGTGCCAGCAGTGACGGACTAGCGGGGGGGGAGAATGAGCAGTTCTTC
J: TRBJ2-1; V: TRBV27; D: TRBD2; size: NA; CDR3: CASSLGLAGGRAEQFF; DNA: TGTGCCAGCAGTTTAGGACTAGCGGGGGGGAGAGCTGAGCAGTTCTTC
J: TRBJ2-1; V: TRBV23-1; D: NA; size: NA; CDR3: CASSGLGWCNEQFF; DNA: TGCGCCAGTTCAGGGCTTGGATGGTGCAATGAGCAGTTCTTC
J: TRBJ2-7; V: TRBV21-1; D: NA; size: NA; CDR3: CASSYRDRLYEQYF; DNA: TGTGCCAGCAGCTACCGGGACAGGCTCTACGAGCAGTACTTC
J: TRBJ2-1; V: TRBV5-1; D: NA; size: NA; CDR3: CASSLASNEQFF; DNA: TGCGCCAGCAGCTTGGCCAGCAATGAGCAGTTCTTC